The 18 T cell receptor beta chains presented below share a single source sample, sequenced in a study of blood T cell repertoires in COVID-19 (dated by TCRdb to 2019 to 2021). Libraries were made using the immunoSEQ multiplex PCR assay. Not all clones reach the TCRdb copy of this immuneACCESS table, which keeps in-frame sequences only. Checked studies attribute under half of the gap to unresolved V genes and leave the rest unexplained. The sample table holds 200,000 or so clones, of which approximately 91% were seen once. 5% to 8% of the sample belongs to the ten largest clones. The sample was peripheral blood. These receptors came from a woman aged 40 to 50 who had recovered from COVID-19.

This chain links TRBV7-9 with TRBJ1-1; 10 positions match TRBD1. This CDR3 has 17 amino acids. The junction had 5 bases not matched to a gene; V was cut back by 0 bases and J by 1 base. In germline, CDR1 is SEHNR, CDR2 FQNEAQ (reference sequence). The CDR3 DNA reads as TGTGCCAGCAGCTTAGCCAGAGGGACAGGGGCGAACACTGAAGCTTTCTTT. Protein sequence: CASSLARGTGANTEAFF.

The CDR3 coding sequence is TGTGCCAGTAGTGCCCGTCAGAAACTGTTTTTT. This gives the protein CASSARQKLFF. The chain uses TRBV19 and TRBJ1-4; D ambiguous. There are 11 residues in the CDR3. Trimming stripped 5 bases from V and 11 bases from J, with 9 bases between. Germline assignment: CDR1 LNHDA and CDR2 SQIVND (reference sequence).

V gene TRBV28 combines with J gene TRBJ2-7; 7 nucleotides line up with TRBD1. This CDR3 comprises 16 residues. Germline CDR1 reads MDHEN; CDR2 reads SYDVKM. Trimming cost V 3 bases and J 2 bases; bases outside gene matches: 10. The CDR3 reads CASSFKFLTGTYEQYF. For the CDR3, the DNA is TGTGCCAGCAGTTTCAAGTTTCTGACAGGGACCTACGAGCAGTACTTC.

V gene TRBV28 combines with J gene TRBJ2-3; D perhaps matches TRBD2 (5 bases). From germline, CDR1 is MDHEN and CDR2 SYDVKM. V shed 2 bases and J shed 2 bases, with 11 bases lying between them. CDR3 size: 15 residues. The CDR3 loop reads CASSLGGFNTDTQYF. CDR3 in DNA: TGTGCCAGCAGTTTAGGCGGGTTTAACACAGATACGCAGTATTTT.

The J gene is TRBJ1-5, the V gene TRBV19; possibly TRBD1 for D (6 bases). Germline V gene sequence: CDR1 LNHDA, CDR2 SQIVND (reference sequence). The CDR3 is made up of 14 amino acids. The V gene lost 5 bases and the J gene lost 7 bases, with 15 bases spanning the gap. The CDR3 region has the DNA TGTGCCAGTAGTGTCCGGGACAATGGACAGCCCCAGCATTTT. Amino acid sequence: CASSVRDNGQPQHF. The full variable domain, rest sourced from reference TRBV19 and TRBJ1-5, is DGGITQSPKYLFRKEGQNVTLSCEQNLNHDAMYWYRQDPGQGLRLIYYSQIVNDFQKGDIAEGYSVSREKKESFPLTVTSAQKNPTAFYLCASSVRDNGQPQHFGDGTRLSIL.

This clone is a singleton in its sample. The CDR3 coding sequence is TGTGCCAGCAGTTTAAGAGGGTTACCCGGAAACACCATATATTTT. Protein sequence: CASSLRGLPGNTIYF. The genes are TRBV27 and TRBJ1-3, with D unclear. CDR1 and CDR2 (germline): MNHEY, SMNVEV (reference sequence). The CDR3 has 15 residues. Trimming shortened V by 2 bases and J by 4 bases, and 12 bases separated the two germline ends.

The rearrangement uses TRBV5-6 and TRBJ1-1, with D unresolved. This CDR3 is 17 amino acids long. Trimming removed 2 bases at V and 1 base at J, with 18 bases between. The germline CDR1 and CDR2 sequences are SGHDT and YYEEEE. CDR3 in amino acids: CASSFDSGGPKNTEAFF. DNA for the CDR3: TGTGCCAGCAGCTTCGACTCCGGAGGACCCAAGAACACTGAAGCTTTCTTT.

This clone was found a few times. This chain links TRBV7-9 with TRBJ2-7; D is unresolved. Germline CDR1 SEHNR, CDR2 FQNEAQ (reference sequence). The CDR3 length is 11 residues. Trimming left V 7 bases short and J 5 bases short, with 9 bases between. In DNA, the CDR3 is TGTGCCAGCACGCGAGAGGACGAGCAGTACTTC. Translation gives CASTREDEQYF.

The gene calls are TRBV5-8 and TRBJ1-1; D possibly corresponds to TRBD1 (5 bases). Germline V gives CDR1 SGHTS, CDR2 YDEGEE. The CDR3 consists of 14 residues. V was shortened by 5 bases and J by 1 base, with 12 bases between the two germline ends. The CDR3 reads CASSLKQENTEAFF. CDR3 nucleotides: TGTGCCAGCAGTTTGAAACAGGAGAACACTGAAGCTTTCTTT.

This clone was detected a few times. As DNA, the CDR3 is TGTGCCAGCGCTAGAGCGGGAGGGCAAATTAGTAATGAGCAGTTCTTC. The encoded protein is CASARAGGQISNEQFF. This rearrangement joins TRBV3-1 (or the pseudogene TRBV3-2) to TRBJ2-1, with 10 bases fitting TRBD2. CDR1 and CDR2 (germline): LGHDT, YNNKEL (reference sequence). Trimming took 8 bases from V and 7 from J; bases not matched to a gene: 14. The CDR3 contains 16 residues.

J is TRBJ1-2 and V is TRBV12-5; no reliable D call. Germline V gene sequence: CDR1 LGHNT, CDR2 FRNRAP. V was trimmed by 0 bases and J by 1 base, leaving 18 bases between them. The CDR3 runs 18 residues. The CDR3 spells CASGLVEGPQPYNYGYTF. In DNA form, the CDR3 reads TGTGCTAGTGGTTTGGTAGAGGGCCCACAGCCCTATAACTATGGCTACACCTTC.

J is TRBJ1-3 and V is TRBV19; tentative D call: TRBD1 (6 bases). Trimming removed 9 bases from V and 0 bases from J, with 6 bases in between. Germline values: CDR1 LNHDA, CDR2 SQIVND (reference sequence). The CDR3 length is 12 residues. CDR3 residues: CASRGSGNTIYF. CDR3 DNA sequence: TGTGCCAGCAGGGGCTCTGGAAACACCATATATTTT.

The V and J genes are TRBV7-2 and TRBJ1-4; D gene unclear. The V end was cut by 4 bases, the J end by 4 bases, with 10 bases between. Looked up from germline, CDR1 is SGHTA and CDR2 is FQGNSA. This CDR3 has 14 amino acids. In DNA, the CDR3 is TGTGCCAGCAGCTCTACAGTTTATAATGAAAAACTGTTTTTT. It specifies CASSSTVYNEKLFF.

The rearrangement links TRBV18 to TRBJ1-5; 8 bases fit TRBD1. V lost 6 bases, J lost 7 bases, and 2 bases stayed unmatched. The germline V gene has CDR1 KGHSH and CDR2 LQKENI. CDR3 length equals 12 residues. CDR3 protein: CASSDRAQPQHF. Written as DNA, the CDR3 is TGTGCCAGCTCGGACAGGGCCCAGCCCCAGCATTTT.

V gene TRBV7-9 combines with J gene TRBJ1-6, with TRBD1 matching over 8 bases. The length of the CDR3 is 16 residues. J was trimmed by 7 bases and V by 5 bases; bases with no gene match: 10. Germline CDR1 is SEHNR and CDR2 is FQNEAQ (reference sequence). Here the CDR3 DNA reads TGTGCCAGCAGCCCCGGGACAGGACTATCCAATTCACCCCTCCACTTT. Its protein product is CASSPGTGLSNSPLHF.

This sequence joins TRBV30 and TRBJ2-5; the match to TRBD1 covers 8 bases. V gave up 1 base and J gave up 5 bases; unmatched junction bases: 6. In germline, CDR1 is GTSNPN, CDR2 SVGIG (reference sequence). The CDR3 sequence is 14 residues long. The CDR3 sequence: CAWSGTGSLETQYF. The CDR3 DNA is TGTGCCTGGAGTGGGACAGGGAGTTTGGAGACCCAGTACTTC.

The chain recombines TRBV28 with TRBJ2-1; 9 bases align to TRBD1. V was clipped by 5 bases and J by 6 bases; unmatched bases: 8. Germline CDR1 MDHEN, CDR2 SYDVKM. The length of the CDR3 is 15 residues. The CDR3 here is CASSDPGTGSNEQFF. For the CDR3, the DNA is TGTGCCAGCAGTGATCCCGGGACAGGGTCCAATGAGCAGTTCTTC.

The V gene is TRBV10-3, the J gene TRBJ2-1; 7 nucleotides agree with TRBD2. Trimming at V came to 6 bases and at J to 8 bases, leaving 16 bases not matched to a gene. The CDR3 is 16 amino acids. Germline CDR1 is ENHRY and CDR2 is SYGVKD. The CDR3 coding sequence is TGTGCCATCAGCGCAGAGCCTAGCGGACCCCTCCATGAGCAGTTCTTC. Amino acid sequence: CAISAEPSGPLHEQFF.